This T cell receptor (beta chain) was observed in a study of blood T cell repertoires in COVID-19. Looking at the study overall: The cDNA or gDNA used as material had been derived from T cells, B-cell-depleted T cells, or PBMCs.

How the authors handled the data: Amplification from reference gene primers served as the basis for estimated nucleated cell counts. Clones were read by immunoSEQ multiplex PCR, and TCRdb kept only the in-frame ones, dropping some. V, J and clone size are taken as reported in that table, and D and trimming were inferred from the DNA itself. The sample yields 200,000 to 300,000 clones, approximately 86% seen once. Seattle cases were enrolled at active infection and followed longitudinally. This CDR3 contains 14 residues. Germline CDR1 and CDR2: MDHEN and SYDVKM. V was shortened by 8 bases and J by 9 bases, with 20 bases between the two germline ends.

The rearrangement links TRBV28 to TRBJ2-1, with a weak D call TRBD2 (7 bases). The sample taken for sequencing was peripheral blood. The sequence was collected from a woman aged 55-70 years with COVID-19, enrolled during active disease. The CDR3 coding sequence is TGTGCCAGCGGGACACTTAAAAGGGGGGGTGAGCAGTTCTTC. As protein: CASGTLKRGGEQFF.